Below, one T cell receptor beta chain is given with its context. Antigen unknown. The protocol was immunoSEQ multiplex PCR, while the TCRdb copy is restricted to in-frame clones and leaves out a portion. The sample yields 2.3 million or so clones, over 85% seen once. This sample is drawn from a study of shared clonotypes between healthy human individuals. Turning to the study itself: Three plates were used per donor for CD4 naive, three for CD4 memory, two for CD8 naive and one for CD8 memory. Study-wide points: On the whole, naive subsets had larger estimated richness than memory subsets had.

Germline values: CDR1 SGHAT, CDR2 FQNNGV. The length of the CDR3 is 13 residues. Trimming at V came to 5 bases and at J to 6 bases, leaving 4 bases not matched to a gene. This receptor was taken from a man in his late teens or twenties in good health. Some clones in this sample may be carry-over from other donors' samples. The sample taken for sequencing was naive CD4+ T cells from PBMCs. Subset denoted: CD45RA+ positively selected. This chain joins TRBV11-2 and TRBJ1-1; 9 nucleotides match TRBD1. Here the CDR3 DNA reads TGTGCCAGCAGCCCGGACAGGGGTTCTGAAGCTTTCTTT. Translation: CASSPDRGSEAFF.